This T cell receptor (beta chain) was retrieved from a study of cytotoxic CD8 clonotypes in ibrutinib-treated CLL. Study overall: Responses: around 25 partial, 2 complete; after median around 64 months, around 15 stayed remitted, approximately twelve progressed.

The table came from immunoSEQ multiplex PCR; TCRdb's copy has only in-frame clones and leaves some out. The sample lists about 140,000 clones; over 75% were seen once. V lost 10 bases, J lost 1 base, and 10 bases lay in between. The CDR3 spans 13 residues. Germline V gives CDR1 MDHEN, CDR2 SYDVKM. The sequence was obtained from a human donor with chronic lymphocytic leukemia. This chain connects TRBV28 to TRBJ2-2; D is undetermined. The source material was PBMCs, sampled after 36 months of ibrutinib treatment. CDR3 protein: CATLNGNTGELFF. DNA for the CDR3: TGTGCCACCCTAAACGGGAACACCGGGGAGCTGTTTTTT. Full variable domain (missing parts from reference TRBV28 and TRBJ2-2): DVKVTQSSRYLVKRTGEKVFLECVQDMDHENMFWYRQDPGLGLRLIYFSYDVKMKEKGDIPEGYSVSREKKERFSLILESASTNQTSMYLCATLNGNTGELFFGEGSRLTVL.